Shown below are 14 T cell receptor beta chains from a single sample sequenced in a study of cytotoxic CD8 clonotypes in ibrutinib-treated CLL (dated by TCRdb to the early 2020s). Library preparation used the immunoSEQ multiplex PCR assay. Held by TCRdb, this immuneACCESS table contains in-frame sequences only and omits some clones. Under half of the omission traces to an unresolved V gene where checked; the cause of the rest is unknown. The sample data list about 300,000 clones, and 65% to 85% of these were observed just once. The leading ten clones occupy approximately 5.1% of the sample. What the time point label conveys for this sample: progressive disease on ibrutinib. Source: PBMCs, taken at disease progression, from a patient treated with ibrutinib. These receptors all come from a human donor with chronic lymphocytic leukemia.

This chain joins TRBV19 and TRBJ2-7; the D gene is possibly TRBD2 (6 bases). Trimming removed 4 bases at V and 3 bases at J, with 19 bases between. This CDR3 region has 16 residues. CDR1 is LNHDA, CDR2 SQIVND, per germline (reference sequence). CDR3 coding DNA: TGTGCCAGTAGTACCCAGTTGGGAGGCGACTACTACGAGCAGTACTTC. It specifies CASSTQLGGDYYEQYF.

The table lists this clone with a few counts. The chain recombines TRBV27 with TRBJ2-7; 7 nucleotides line up with TRBD2. With 5 bases clipped from V and 3 bases from J, the junction kept 10 bases outside the gene matches. CDR3 length: 15 amino acids. Germline V gene sequence: CDR1 MNHEY, CDR2 SMNVEV (reference sequence). CDR3 nucleotides: TGTGCCAGCAGTACCCCTGGCGGGAGAGGCTACGAGCAGTACTTC. Amino acid sequence: CASSTPGGRGYEQYF.

This chain joins TRBV2 and TRBJ2-6, with 7 bases identical to TRBD1. The CDR3 runs 17 residues. The germline V gene has CDR1 SNHLY and CDR2 FYNNEI. V dropped 6 bases and J dropped 1; count of bases not matched to a gene: 9. The CDR3 sequence: CASSYDRVGSGANVLTF. In nucleotides, the CDR3 is TGTGCCAGCAGCTACGACAGGGTAGGGTCTGGGGCCAACGTCCTGACTTTC.

This clone has just one count. The genes are TRBV5-4 and TRBJ2-7; TRBD1 matches at 7 bases. In germline, CDR1 is SGHNT, CDR2 YYREEE (reference sequence). The CDR3 loop spans 16 amino acids. V shed 0 bases and J 3 bases; nucleotides not matched to a gene: 9. In DNA, the CDR3 is TGTGCCAGCAGCTTGGGCGACGACAGGGTCAACTACGAGCAGTACTTC. This sequence encodes CASSLGDDRVNYEQYF.

V gene TRBV28 combines with J gene TRBJ2-7, with D uncertain. Per the germline V gene, CDR1 is MDHEN and CDR2 is SYDVKM. CDR3 length equals 14 residues. V was pared by 4 bases and J by 3 bases, with 13 bases between. The CDR3 is CASSSGQVIYEQYF. CDR3 sequence (DNA): TGTGCCAGCAGTTCCGGGCAAGTTATCTACGAGCAGTACTTC.

The genes are TRBV7-2 and TRBJ1-2; D may be TRBD1 (5 bases). V lost 3 bases, J lost 4 bases, and 24 bases lay in between. The CDR3 is 18 amino acids. Germline CDR1 SGHTA, CDR2 FQGNSA. CDR3 nucleotides: TGTGCCAGCAGCTTTAGATCCCCTCGACCAGGGCCGGGCTATGGCTACACCTTC. Amino acid sequence: CASSFRSPRPGPGYGYTF.

This chain connects TRBV6-1 to TRBJ2-1; weak D call: TRBD2 (5 bases). The CDR3 is made up of 12 amino acids. The V end was cut by 4 bases, the J end by 10 bases, with 11 bases between. CDR1 MNHNS and CDR2 SASEGT come from the germline V gene. CDR3 residues: CASSAGIAEQFF. The DNA of the CDR3 is TGTGCCAGCAGTGCGGGAATAGCGGAGCAGTTCTTC.

The V gene is TRBV5-4, the J gene TRBJ1-2; 7 bases are a match to TRBD1. This CDR3 region has 13 residues. Looked up from germline, CDR1 is SGHNT and CDR2 is YYREEE (reference sequence). V was pared by 4 bases and J by 7 bases, with 7 bases of the junction left unmatched. CDR3 protein: CASSTGTESGYTF. Here the CDR3 DNA reads TGTGCCAGCAGCACCGGGACAGAGAGTGGCTACACCTTC.

V usage is TRBV18 and J usage is TRBJ2-7; no firm D call. The CDR3 is made up of 15 amino acids. Between the trimmed V and J ends, which lost 4 bases and 0 bases, there was a span of 13 bases. Germline assignment: CDR1 KGHSH and CDR2 LQKENI. This chain's CDR3 is CASSRVGRSSYEQYF. CDR3 nucleotide sequence: TGTGCCAGCTCACGAGTTGGACGGAGCTCCTACGAGCAGTACTTC.

The chain combines TRBV6-5 with TRBJ1-2, with D uncertain. V dropped 7 bases and J dropped 4 bases, with 13 bases sitting between them. CDR1 is MNHEY, CDR2 SVGAGI, per germline. The CDR3 is 13 amino acids. The CDR3 DNA is TGTGCCAGCACCGCAGATCGTGGCTATGGCTACACCTTC. It yields the protein CASTADRGYGYTF.

V usage is TRBV29-1 and J usage is TRBJ2-1; 8 bases line up with TRBD1. Germline lookup yields CDR1 SQVTM and CDR2 ANQGSEA. With V trimmed by 3 bases and J by 7 bases, 8 bases remained unmatched. The CDR3 runs to 14 residues. This CDR3 is CSVDRTGMDNEQFF. The CDR3 nucleotides read TGCAGCGTTGATCGGACAGGGATGGATAATGAGCAGTTCTTC.

The table lists this clone with a count of one. V and J are TRBV18 and TRBJ2-7; possibly TRBD1 for D (5 bases). V shed 4 bases and J shed 5 bases, with 21 bases lying between them. There are 16 residues in the CDR3. Per germline, CDR1 KGHSH and CDR2 LQKENI. CDR3 bases: TGTGCCAGCTCACTCCTCCCCCAGGGCAATAGACACGAGCAGTACTTC. This codes for CASSLLPQGNRHEQYF.

V and J are TRBV7-2 and TRBJ2-5, with D perhaps matching TRBD1 or TRBD2 (5 bases each). V was shortened by 7 bases and J by 1 base, with 16 bases between the two germline ends. This CDR3 spans 15 amino acids. In germline, CDR1 is SGHTA, CDR2 FQGNSA. The CDR3 region has the DNA TGTGCCAGCATCACCCGGTGGGGGTCCCAAGAGACCCAGTACTTC. It specifies CASITRWGSQETQYF. The whole variable domain, remainder taken from reference TRBV7-2 and TRBJ2-5, is GAGVSQSPSNKVTEKGKDVELRCDPISGHTALYWYRQSLGQGLEFLIYFQGNSAPDKSGLPSDRFSAERTGGSVSTLTIQRTQQEDSAVYLCASITRWGSQETQYFGPGTRLLVL.

The rearrangement uses TRBV2 and TRBJ1-4; D remains ambiguous. The CDR3 contains 13 residues. From germline, CDR1 is SNHLY and CDR2 FYNNEI. V lost 3 bases and J lost 6, with 8 bases in between. The CDR3 DNA sequence: TGTGCCAGCAGTGATAACGGGGATGAAAAACTGTTTTTT. Its translation is CASSDNGDEKLFF.